This TCR beta chain was found in a study of human T cells and chemical hapten exposure (dated by TCRdb to the early 2020s). For the wider study: For sensitization, 2% DPC in acetone was applied to a roughly 2 cm by roughly 2 cm area of upper inner arm skin. Blood for TCR sequencing was provided by twenty-nine alopecia patients at one to four time points (pre-sensitization, 2, 6 and 24 weeks). Patch testing was performed on the upper back with Finn chambers containing 0.01% DPC, and the patch tests were scored after 6 days according to International Contact Dermatitis Research Group standards. Libraries were pooled for sequencing, and variation in per-sample TCR yields was attributed mainly to small differences in library volumes within the pool. Patients additionally received weekly therapeutic DPC doses to the scalp throughout the approximately 24-week study period. Peripheral blood TCR repertoire changes were tracked in vivo in alopecia patients during primary and secondary sensitization to the hapten diphenylcyclopropenone (DPC). Most of the patients in the cohort were female, and the cohort covered alopecia areata with under or over 50% scalp involvement, alopecia totalis and alopecia universalis. Blood samples were taken from patients before sensitization (week 0) and at 2, 6 and about 24 weeks after DPC sensitization. The paper's findings and limits, for the study overall: No change with DPC sensitization was found in the number of TCRs above 1 in 1000 frequency, and no evidence of global repertoire structure alterations was found. Repeated subsampling changed both the strength of the expansion versus patch-test correlation and the threshold at which that correlation became significant. Alopecia, a presumed autoimmune disease, was present in all patients, so the immune response of the patients might differ from that of healthy individuals. Expanded TCRs formed significantly more large CDR3 similarity clusters than pre-sensitization or healthy control sets, consistent with antigen-driven responses. Patch test score was positively correlated with the number of PT1 expanded TCRs, with significance at thresholds 8, 16 and 32 but not at 4.

Deletion took 0 bases off V and 6 bases off J, with a span of 13 bases between the germline ends. Its CDR3 holds 15 amino acids, cysteine through phenylalanine. Only CDR3 DNA is held: 45 bases, read in frame from base 1. From the germline V gene (reference sequence), CDR1 is MNHNY and CDR2 is SVGAGI. Libraries came from RACE. These reads were obtained on a NextSeq 500. Library preparation attached unique molecular identifiers to individual cDNA molecules for quantitative, reproducible TCR counting. Each blood RNA sample was used to sequence both TCR alpha and TCR beta chains. The source study handled its data this way. The median number of TCRs per sample was approximately 93,000, ranging from 23,224 to 690,600. The Decombinator software suite was used to annotate V, J and CDR3 in the TCR reads. To make PS versus PT1 abundance plots, every sample was subsampled to the same number of TCRs (28,000). TCRs were defined as expanded if absent before sensitization and observed at least eight times at the 2-week time point. Clones were called with MiXCR by TCRdb after fastp trimmed the public reads at Q25, and only in-frame beta chains were retained. CDR3 protein duplicates are merged, each entry listing the most common genes and DNA. It is TCRdb's table, rather than the study itself, that gives the V and J calls and clone size. Recorded for this sample are fewer than 85,000 distinct CDR3 sequences; 10% of them occurred a single time. 2% to 2.5% of the sample is taken by the ten largest.

The table lists this clonotype with many counts. Its antigen is unknown. Base qualities are missing; no much larger clone stands one base away. The time point label of this sample denotes: patch test 2, 6 weeks after DPC sensitization. What this sample's treatment or condition label stands for: therapeutic diphenylcyclopropenone sensitization with weekly scalp DPC. At every patch-test visit, the blood draw took place before the patch test was put on. Patients were eligible if aged 18 to 70, diagnosed with alopecia and judged suitable for DPC therapy, and pregnant patients were excluded. Total RNA was extracted from unfractionated whole blood that had been collected in Tempus Blood RNA tubes.

In this chain, TRBV6-6 is recombined with TRBJ2-3, with no confidently assigned D gene. The input for sequencing was whole blood, taken in connection with sensitization to the hapten diphenylcyclopropenone (DPC). This clonotype originated in a woman aged 30 to 39 with alopecia areata. Some clones in this sample may be carry-over from other donors' samples. The nucleotide sequence reads TGTGCCAGCAGTTACTCGTCTCCGGCCCGGGATACGCAGTATTTT. It translates as CASSYSSPARDTQYF.